The source of this TCR beta chain is a study of response to subunit inactivated influenza vaccine. TCRdb re-called the RT-PCR reads with MiXCR, one entry per CDR3 protein. The sample records around 650,000 distinct CDR3 sequences, 15% to 17% being singletons. The CDR3 has 16 amino acids. CDR1 is MDHEN and CDR2 is SYDVKM in the germline V gene. V dropped 4 bases and J dropped 9; count of bases not matched to a gene: 10. The chain uses TRBV28 and TRBJ2-5; 14 bases align to TRBD2. The input for sequencing was PBMCs from blood, taken 11 to 12 days after vaccination. This receptor was identified in a man aged 45-65 years who received an inactivated influenza vaccine. The CDR3 region is CASSSTGLAGVVAQYF. CDR3 bases: TGTGCCAGCAGTTCGACGGGACTAGCGGGAGTAGTGGCCCAGTACTTC.